The rows below give T cell receptor beta chains drawn from one sample of a study. One entry per CDR3 protein results from TCRdb running MiXCR on the RT-PCR reads. The sample has about 700,000 distinct CDR3 sequences; 12% to 15% are singletons. The sample was memory CD4+ T cells from blood. The origin of the receptors is a female donor in good health, serving as a healthy control. Both conserved end residues are part of each CDR3. D genes are given only for firm matches. Clone size, where shown, is once, few, many, or a class for clones that have expanded.

abundance,v_gene,j_gene,d_gene,CDR3aa,CDR3nt
few,TRBV4-2,TRBJ1-2,TRBD1,CASSQEVSQGTGPNYGYTF,TGTGCCAGCAGCCAAGAGGTTAGCCAAGGGACAGGCCCTAACTATGGCTACACCTTC
.,TRBV5-1,TRBJ2-5,.,CASSLAATGWKETQYF,TGCGCCAGCAGCTTGGCTGCCACAGGGTGGAAAGAGACCCAGTACTTC
few,TRBV18,TRBJ1-1,TRBD1,CASSSWTGRSEAFF,TGTGCCAGCTCATCCTGGACAGGGCGTAGTGAAGCTTTCTTT
.,TRBV29-1,TRBJ1-1,.,CSAMSGQVAEAFF,TGCAGCGCTATGTCCGGGCAGGTGGCTGAAGCTTTCTTT
many,TRBV4-3,TRBJ2-1,.,CASSQEARSHNPTYNEQFF,TGCGCCAGCAGCCAAGAGGCCCGAAGCCATAACCCAACCTACAATGAGCAGTTCTTC
few,TRBV18,TRBJ1-2,.,CASSPSSTGYGYTF,TGTGCCAGCTCACCATCTTCCACAGGTTATGGCTACACCTTC
.,TRBV20-1,TRBJ2-7,TRBD2,CSAARLAGDEQYF,TGCAGTGCTGCCCGGCTAGCGGGAGACGAGCAGTACTTC
.,TRBV3-1,TRBJ2-5,TRBD2,CASSLDHLAGGETQYF,TGTGCCAGCAGCCTCGACCATCTAGCGGGAGGGGAGACCCAGTACTTC
.,TRBV20-1,TRBJ1-2,.,CSAFASLNYGYTF,TGCAGTGCTTTCGCCTCACTAAACTATGGCTACACCTTC
few,TRBV7-9,TRBJ2-1,.,CASSLAGHEQFF,TGTGCCAGCAGCTTAGCGGGACATGAGCAGTTCTTC
.,TRBV7-9,TRBJ2-7,.,CASSLRVQSSYEQYF,TGTGCCAGCAGCTTAAGAGTTCAGAGCTCCTACGAGCAGTACTTC
many,TRBV29-1,TRBJ2-1,TRBD2,CSVGGSGLRSYNEQFF,TGCAGCGTTGGGGGTTCGGGACTACGCTCCTACAATGAGCAGTTCTTC
.,TRBV15,TRBJ2-1,TRBD2,CATSYTLTSGISNEQFF,TGTGCCACCAGCTACACGTTGACTAGCGGGATTTCCAATGAGCAGTTCTTC
.,TRBV11-2,TRBJ2-3,TRBD1,CASSLRTGYFTDTQYF,TGTGCCAGCAGCTTAAGGACAGGGTATTTTACAGATACGCAGTATTTT
few,TRBV24-1,TRBJ1-5,.,CAKNFNQPQHF,TGTGCCAAAAATTTCAATCAGCCCCAGCATTTT
few,TRBV20-1,TRBJ2-1,TRBD2,CSARSVAGRDEQFF,TGCAGTGCTAGATCGGTAGCGGGAAGGGATGAGCAGTTCTTC
many,TRBV4-3,TRBJ2-1,.,CASSRVEDSGNEQFF,TGCGCCAGCAGCCGAGTAGAAGATTCAGGCAATGAGCAGTTCTTC
many,TRBV29-1,TRBJ1-6,.,CSVAEETQSPLHF,TGCAGCGTTGCCGAGGAAACCCAGTCACCCCTCCACTTT
.,TRBV4-2,TRBJ1-6,TRBD1,CASSLRQGDLPLHF,TGTGCCAGCAGCCTACGACAGGGTGATTTACCCCTCCACTTT
.,TRBV6-1,TRBJ1-1,.,CAVRVQIQGHTEAFF,TGTGCCGTCAGGGTCCAGATACAGGGTCACACTGAAGCTTTCTTT
many,TRBV5-1,TRBJ1-2,.,CASSLDWGAGYGYTF,TGCGCCAGCAGCTTGGATTGGGGCGCGGGCTATGGCTACACCTTC
many,TRBV10-3,TRBJ2-3,.,CAITGQITDTQYF,TGTGCCATCACAGGACAGATCACAGATACGCAGTATTTT
.,TRBV6-1,TRBJ2-5,TRBD2,CASNSRGRAWGETQYF,TGTGCCAGCAACTCCCGAGGGAGGGCCTGGGGGGAGACCCAGTACTTC
.,TRBV20-1,TRBJ2-3,.,CSAPLPGPDTQYF,TGCAGTGCGCCTCTCCCTGGCCCAGATACGCAGTATTTT
many,TRBV4-3,TRBJ2-1,TRBD2,CASSQDTLAGSEQFF,TGCGCCAGCAGCCAAGATACCCTAGCGGGGAGTGAGCAGTTCTTC
few,TRBV20-1,TRBJ2-5,TRBD1,CSAVKAQGAGETQYF,TGCAGTGCCGTAAAGGCACAGGGGGCGGGAGAGACCCAGTACTTC
many,TRBV29-1,TRBJ1-2,.,CSVEVPPRGYTF,TGCAGCGTTGAAGTCCCACCGCGAGGCTACACCTTC
many,TRBV20-1,TRBJ2-7,.,CSADNGQKYEQYF,TGCAGCGCCGACAACGGACAGAAGTACGAGCAGTACTTC
many,TRBV6-5,TRBJ1-2,.,CASSQRTAYGYTF,TGTGCCAGCAGTCAGAGGACCGCTTATGGCTACACCTTC
many,TRBV5-5,TRBJ2-3,TRBD1,CASSRQGAPSTDTQYF,TGTGCCAGCAGCCGACAGGGAGCCCCCAGCACAGATACGCAGTATTTT
many,TRBV5-1,TRBJ2-3,.,CASSPPAGITDTQYF,TGCGCCAGCAGCCCCCCGGCAGGGATCACAGATACGCAGTATTTT
.,TRBV27,TRBJ2-5,.,CASSLSRQSQETQYF,TGTGCCAGCAGTTTATCACGGCAGAGCCAGGAGACCCAGTACTTC
few,TRBV9,TRBJ2-1,.,CASSPSNYEQFF,TGTGCCAGCAGCCCTAGCAATTATGAGCAGTTCTTC
many,TRBV20-1,TRBJ1-6,.,CSARELDIPGSPLHF,TGCAGTGCTAGAGAATTGGACATCCCTGGGTCACCCCTCCACTTT
once,TRBV11-2,TRBJ1-2,.,CASSLGKGGGLYGYTF,TGTGCCAGCAGCTTAGGGAAGGGAGGGGGGCTCTATGGCTACACCTTC
many,TRBV5-8,TRBJ2-1,.,CASTYRLGSTGYNEQFF,TGTGCCAGCACCTACCGTCTGGGTAGTACGGGGTATAATGAGCAGTTCTTC
once,TRBV2,TRBJ2-3,TRBD2,CASSPGGPRDTQYF,TGTGCCAGCAGTCCGGGAGGCCCTCGGGATACGCAGTATTTT
few,TRBV28,TRBJ2-1,TRBD2,CASSFQGLAVYNEQFF,TGTGCCAGCAGTTTCCAGGGACTAGCGGTGTACAATGAGCAGTTCTTC
many,TRBV5-5,TRBJ1-1,.,CASSPRWEMNTEAFF,TGTGCCAGCAGCCCTAGGTGGGAGATGAACACTGAAGCTTTCTTT
few,TRBV20-1,TRBJ2-7,.,CSVGTNSYEQYF,TGCAGTGTCGGGACCAACTCCTACGAGCAGTACTTC
.,TRBV4-3,TRBJ2-1,.,CASSQALLLSYNEQFF,TGCGCCAGCAGCCAAGCGTTGCTGCTCTCCTACAATGAGCAGTTCTTC
many,TRBV10-3,TRBJ2-1,TRBD1,CAISGQGTYNEQFF,TGTGCCATCAGCGGACAGGGAACCTACAATGAGCAGTTCTTC
many,TRBV5-6,TRBJ2-7,TRBD2,CASSLLGTNSYEQYF,TGTGCCAGCAGCTTACTGGGGACTAACTCCTACGAGCAGTACTTC
many,TRBV5-1,TRBJ2-7,TRBD1,CASSLSGGASEQYF,TGCGCCAGCAGCTTGTCAGGGGGCGCTTCCGAGCAGTACTTC
many,TRBV3-1,TRBJ1-1,.,CASSDQGSNPMWAEAFF,TGTGCCAGCAGCGACCAGGGTTCAAACCCGATGTGGGCTGAAGCTTTCTTT
few,TRBV6-5,TRBJ2-1,TRBD2,CASSQGGTSGEQFF,TGTGCCAGCAGCCAGGGGGGGACTAGCGGGGAGCAGTTCTTC
many,TRBV5-4,TRBJ2-5,TRBD1,CASSLGQVEETQYF,TGTGCCAGCAGCCTGGGACAGGTAGAAGAGACCCAGTACTTC
many,TRBV29-1,TRBJ2-7,TRBD1,CSADRDGSEQYF,TGCAGCGCAGACAGGGACGGTAGCGAGCAGTACTTC
few,TRBV30,TRBJ2-5,TRBD2,CAWSGFNGLAVQYF,TGTGCCTGGAGCGGGTTTAACGGACTAGCGGTCCAGTACTTC
many,TRBV7-2,TRBJ2-6,.,CASSFGSGANVLTF,TGTGCCAGCAGCTTTGGCTCTGGGGCCAACGTCCTGACTTTC
many,TRBV6-6,TRBJ2-1,.,CASSTRAGAADNEQFF,TGTGCCAGCAGTACCCGGGCAGGGGCCGCGGACAATGAGCAGTTCTTC
many,TRBV12-3/TRBV12-4,TRBJ1-3,.,CASSVDTYSGNTIYF,TGTGCCAGCAGTGTAGACACCTACTCTGGAAACACCATATATTTT